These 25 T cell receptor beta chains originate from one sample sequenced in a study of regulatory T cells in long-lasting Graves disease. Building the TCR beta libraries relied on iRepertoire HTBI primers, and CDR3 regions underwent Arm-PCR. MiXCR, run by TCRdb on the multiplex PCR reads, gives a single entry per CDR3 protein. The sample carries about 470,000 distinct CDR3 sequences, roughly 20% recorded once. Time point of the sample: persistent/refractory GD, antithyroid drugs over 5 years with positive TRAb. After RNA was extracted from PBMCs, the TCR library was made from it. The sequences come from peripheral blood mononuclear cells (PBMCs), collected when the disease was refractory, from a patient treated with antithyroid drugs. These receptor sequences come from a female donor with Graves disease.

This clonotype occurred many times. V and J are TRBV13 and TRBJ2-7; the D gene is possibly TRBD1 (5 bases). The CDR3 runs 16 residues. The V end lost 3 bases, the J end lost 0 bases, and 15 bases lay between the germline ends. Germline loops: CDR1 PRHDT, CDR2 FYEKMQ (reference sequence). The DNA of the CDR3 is TGTGCCAGCAGCTTGGAAGGGGAACTGAGCTCCTACGAGCAGTACTTC. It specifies CASSLEGELSSYEQYF.

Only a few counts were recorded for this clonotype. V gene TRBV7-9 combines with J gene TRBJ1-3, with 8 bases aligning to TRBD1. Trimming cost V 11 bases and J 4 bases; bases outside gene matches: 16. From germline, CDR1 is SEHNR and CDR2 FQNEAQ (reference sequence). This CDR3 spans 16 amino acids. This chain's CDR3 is CAVRARGPLLGNTIYF. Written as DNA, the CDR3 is TGTGCCGTTAGGGCCAGGGGGCCCCTTCTCGGAAACACCATATATTTT.

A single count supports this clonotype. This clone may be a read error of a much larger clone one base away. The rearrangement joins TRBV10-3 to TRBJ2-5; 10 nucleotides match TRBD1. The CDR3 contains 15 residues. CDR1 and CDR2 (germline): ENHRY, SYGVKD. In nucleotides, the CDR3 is TGTGCCATCAATCACGACAGGGGGCGAGGGGAGACCCAGAACTTC. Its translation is CAINHDRGRGETQNF.

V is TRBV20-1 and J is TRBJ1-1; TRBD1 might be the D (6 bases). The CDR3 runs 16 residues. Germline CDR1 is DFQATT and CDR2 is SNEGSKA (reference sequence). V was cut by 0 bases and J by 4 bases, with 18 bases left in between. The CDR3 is CSARDQLKGTSTEAFF. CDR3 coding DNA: TGCAGTGCTAGAGATCAATTGAAGGGGACAAGCACTGAAGCTTTCTTT.

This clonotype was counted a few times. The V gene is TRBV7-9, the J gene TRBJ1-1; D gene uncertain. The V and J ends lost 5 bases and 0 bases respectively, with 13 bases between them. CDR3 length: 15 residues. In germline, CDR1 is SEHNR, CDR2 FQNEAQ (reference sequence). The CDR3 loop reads CASSPDVHMNTEAFF. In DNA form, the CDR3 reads TGTGCCAGCAGCCCTGACGTACACATGAACACTGAAGCTTTCTTT.

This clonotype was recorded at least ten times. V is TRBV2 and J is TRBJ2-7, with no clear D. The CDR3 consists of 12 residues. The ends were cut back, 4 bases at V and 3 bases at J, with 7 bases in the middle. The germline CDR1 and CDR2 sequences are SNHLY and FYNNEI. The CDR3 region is CASSAVLYEQYF. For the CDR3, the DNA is TGTGCCAGCAGTGCCGTCCTCTACGAGCAGTACTTC. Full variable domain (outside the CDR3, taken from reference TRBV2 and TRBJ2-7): EPEVTQTPSHQVTQMGQEVILRCVPISNHLYFYWYRQILGQKVEFLVSFYNNEISEKSEIFDDQFSVERPDGSNFTLKIRSTKLEDSAMYFCASSAVLYEQYFGPGTRLTVT.

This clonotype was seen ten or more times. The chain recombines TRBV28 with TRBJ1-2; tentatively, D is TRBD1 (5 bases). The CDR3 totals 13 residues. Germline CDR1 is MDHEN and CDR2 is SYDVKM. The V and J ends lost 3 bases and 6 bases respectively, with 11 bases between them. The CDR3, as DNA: TGTGCCAGCAGTTTGGCTCGCAGGGATGGCTACACCTTC. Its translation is CASSLARRDGYTF.

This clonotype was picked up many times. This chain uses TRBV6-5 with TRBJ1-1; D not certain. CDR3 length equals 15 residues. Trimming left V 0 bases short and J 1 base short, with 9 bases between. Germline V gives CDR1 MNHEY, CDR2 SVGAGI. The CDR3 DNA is TGTGCCAGCAGTTACTCGCAATGGGGGAACACTGAAGCTTTCTTT. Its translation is CASSYSQWGNTEAFF.

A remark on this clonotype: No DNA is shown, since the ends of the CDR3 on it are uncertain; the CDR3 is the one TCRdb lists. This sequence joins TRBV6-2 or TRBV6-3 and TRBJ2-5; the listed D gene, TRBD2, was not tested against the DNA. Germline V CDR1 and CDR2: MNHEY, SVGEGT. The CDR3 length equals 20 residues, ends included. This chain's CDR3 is CASSTSVIGEIRNPGGTQYF.

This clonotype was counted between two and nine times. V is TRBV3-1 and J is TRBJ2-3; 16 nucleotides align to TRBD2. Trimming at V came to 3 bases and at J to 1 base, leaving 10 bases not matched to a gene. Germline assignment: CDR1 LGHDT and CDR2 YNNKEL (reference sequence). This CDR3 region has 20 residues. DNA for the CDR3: TGTGCCAGCAGCCACGGACAGGGACTAGCGGGAGGGCCCGGCACAGATACGCAGTATTTT. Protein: CASSHGQGLAGGPGTDTQYF.

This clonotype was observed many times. The CDR3 region is CASSFAGTGAYEQYF. In DNA form, the CDR3 reads TGTGCCAGCAGTTTTGCTGGGACAGGGGCCTACGAGCAGTACTTC. The chain combines TRBV28 with TRBJ2-7; 10 positions match TRBD1. This CDR3 contains 15 residues. Looked up from germline, CDR1 is MDHEN and CDR2 is SYDVKM. Unmatched junction bases numbered 4, after V lost 3 bases and J lost 2 bases.

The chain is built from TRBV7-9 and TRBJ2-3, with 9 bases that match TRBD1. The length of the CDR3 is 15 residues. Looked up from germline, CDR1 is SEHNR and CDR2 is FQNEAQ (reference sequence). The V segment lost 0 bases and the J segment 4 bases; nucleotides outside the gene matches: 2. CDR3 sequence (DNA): TGTGCCAGCAGCTTAGCAGGGACAGGGTCAGATACGCAGTATTTT. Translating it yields CASSLAGTGSDTQYF. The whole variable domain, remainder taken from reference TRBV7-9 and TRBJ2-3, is DTGVSQNPRHKITKRGQNVTFRCDPISEHNRLYWYRQTLGQGPEFLTYFQNEAQLEKSRLLSDRFSAERPKGSFSTLEIQRTEQGDSAMYLCASSLAGTGSDTQYFGPGTRLTVL.

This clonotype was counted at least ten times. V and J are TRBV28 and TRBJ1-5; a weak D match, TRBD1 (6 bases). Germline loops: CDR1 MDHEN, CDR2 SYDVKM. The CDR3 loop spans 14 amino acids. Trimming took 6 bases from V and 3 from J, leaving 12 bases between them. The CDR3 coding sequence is TGTGCCAGCAGCTTGCCAGGGGACAATCAGCCCCAGCATTTT. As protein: CASSLPGDNQPQHF.

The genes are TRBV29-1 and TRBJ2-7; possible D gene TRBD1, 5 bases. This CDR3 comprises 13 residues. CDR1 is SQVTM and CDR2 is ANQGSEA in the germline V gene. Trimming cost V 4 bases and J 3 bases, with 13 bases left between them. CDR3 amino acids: CSVAGQGDYEQYF. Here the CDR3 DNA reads TGCAGCGTTGCGGGCCAAGGGGACTACGAGCAGTACTTC.

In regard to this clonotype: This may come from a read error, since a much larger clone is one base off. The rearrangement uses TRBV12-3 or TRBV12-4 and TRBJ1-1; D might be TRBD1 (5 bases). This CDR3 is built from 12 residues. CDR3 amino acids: CASSLEDTEASF. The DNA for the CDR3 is TGTGCCAGCAGTTTAGAGGACACTGAAGCTTCCTTT.

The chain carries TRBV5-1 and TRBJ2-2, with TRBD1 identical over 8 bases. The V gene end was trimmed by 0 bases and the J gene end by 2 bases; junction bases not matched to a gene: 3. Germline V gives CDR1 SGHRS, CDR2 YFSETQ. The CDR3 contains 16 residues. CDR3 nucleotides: TGCGCCAGCAGCTTGGGGACAGGGCCCAACACCGGGGAGCTGTTTTTT. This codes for CASSLGTGPNTGELFF. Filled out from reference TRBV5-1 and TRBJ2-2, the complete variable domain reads KAGVTQTPRYLIKTRGQQVTLSCSPISGHRSVSWYQQTPGQGLQFLFEYFSETQRNKGNFPGRFSGRQFSNSRSEMNVSTLELGDSALYLCASSLGTGPNTGELFFGEGSRLTVL.

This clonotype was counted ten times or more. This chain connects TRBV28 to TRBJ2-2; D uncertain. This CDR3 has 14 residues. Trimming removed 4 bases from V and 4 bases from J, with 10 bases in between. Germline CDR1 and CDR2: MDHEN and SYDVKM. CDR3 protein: CASSSASVTGELFF. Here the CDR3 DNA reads TGTGCCAGCAGTTCCGCGAGTGTCACCGGGGAGCTGTTTTTT. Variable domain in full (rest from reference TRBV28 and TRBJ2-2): DVKVTQSSRYLVKRTGEKVFLECVQDMDHENMFWYRQDPGLGLRLIYFSYDVKMKEKGDIPEGYSVSREKKERFSLILESASTNQTSMYLCASSSASVTGELFFGEGSRLTVL.

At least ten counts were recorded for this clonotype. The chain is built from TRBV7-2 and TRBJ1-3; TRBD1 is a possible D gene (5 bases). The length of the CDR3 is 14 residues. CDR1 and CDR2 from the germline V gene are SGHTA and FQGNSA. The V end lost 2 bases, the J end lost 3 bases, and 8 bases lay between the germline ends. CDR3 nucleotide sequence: TGTGCCAGCAGCTTATCAGGGTTTGGAAACACCATATATTTT. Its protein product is CASSLSGFGNTIYF.

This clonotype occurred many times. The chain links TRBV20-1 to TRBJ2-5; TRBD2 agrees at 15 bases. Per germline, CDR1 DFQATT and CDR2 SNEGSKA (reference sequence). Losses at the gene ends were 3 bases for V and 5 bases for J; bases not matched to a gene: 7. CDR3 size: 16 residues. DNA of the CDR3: TGCAGTGCTAGGGGGGGACTAGCGGGAGGAGGCGAGACCCAGTACTTC. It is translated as CSARGGLAGGGETQYF.

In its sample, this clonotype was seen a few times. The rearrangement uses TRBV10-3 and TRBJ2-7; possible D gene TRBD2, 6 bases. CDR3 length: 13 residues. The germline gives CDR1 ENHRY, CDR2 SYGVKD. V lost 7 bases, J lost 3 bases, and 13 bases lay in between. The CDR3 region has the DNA TGTGCCATCACGGTGGAGGGAGTCTACGAGCAGTACTTC. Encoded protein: CAITVEGVYEQYF.

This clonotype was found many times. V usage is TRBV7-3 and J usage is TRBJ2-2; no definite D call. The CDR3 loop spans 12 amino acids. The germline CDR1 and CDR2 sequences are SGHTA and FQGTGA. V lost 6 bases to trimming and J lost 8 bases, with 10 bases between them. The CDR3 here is CASSTVPGELFF. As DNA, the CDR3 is TGTGCCAGCAGTACAGTTCCTGGGGAGCTGTTTTTT.

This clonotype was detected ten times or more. The CDR3 is CASSQWYERDEKLFF. The CDR3 DNA sequence: TGCGCCAGCAGCCAATGGTACGAACGAGATGAAAAACTGTTTTTT. The V and J genes are TRBV4-1 and TRBJ1-4; D gene uncertain. This CDR3 contains 15 residues. V shed 2 bases and J shed 6 bases, with 13 bases lying between them. Germline CDR1 is MGHRA and CDR2 is YSYEKL.

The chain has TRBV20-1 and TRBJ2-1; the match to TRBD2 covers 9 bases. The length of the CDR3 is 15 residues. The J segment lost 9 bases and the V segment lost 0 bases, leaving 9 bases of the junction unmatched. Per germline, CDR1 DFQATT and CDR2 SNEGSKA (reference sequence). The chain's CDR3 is CSARDLAGGPSEQFF. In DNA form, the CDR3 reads TGCAGTGCTAGAGATCTTGCGGGAGGGCCGAGTGAGCAGTTCTTC.

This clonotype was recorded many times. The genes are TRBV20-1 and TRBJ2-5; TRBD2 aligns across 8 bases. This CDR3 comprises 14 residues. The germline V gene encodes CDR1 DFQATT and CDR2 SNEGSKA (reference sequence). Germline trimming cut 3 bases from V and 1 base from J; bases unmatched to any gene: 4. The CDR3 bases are TGCAGTGCTAGGGGGGGACTAGGCCAAGAGACCCAGTACTTC. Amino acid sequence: CSARGGLGQETQYF.

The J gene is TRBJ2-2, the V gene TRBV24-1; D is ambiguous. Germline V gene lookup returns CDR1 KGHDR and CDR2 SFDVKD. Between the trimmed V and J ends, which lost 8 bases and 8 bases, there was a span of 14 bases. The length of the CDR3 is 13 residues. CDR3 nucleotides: TGTGCCACCACCTCGGCCCCGAGGGGGGAGCTGTTTTTT. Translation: CATTSAPRGELFF.